This T cell receptor (beta chain) originates from a study of T cell repertoires in cytomegalovirus infection (dated by TCRdb to between 2018 and 2020). Study-level background: Alongside well-studied HLA-B-restricted epitopes, the peptide stimulations were aimed at recently identified HLA-C-restricted CMV epitopes, whose presentation resists viral immunomodulation. Donor HLA type was relevant to the analysis, because carriage of CMV infection together with the matching HLA type was indicated by public TCR beta signatures. Broad study findings and their caveats: In both this cohort and an independent cohort of some 370 donors, the cumulative frequency of public TCR beta family members distinguished carriers of CMV infection plus the relevant HLA type. In the ex vivo response, HLA-C-restricted CMV-specific TCR beta clonotypes were dominant, and in two of eight donors the single most frequent clonotype came from this HLA-C-restricted group.

CDR1 and CDR2, looked up from the germline V gene, are MDHEN and SYDVKM. From cysteine to phenylalanine, the CDR3 is 17 amino acids long. Only the CDR3 DNA is retained, 51 bases long and in frame from the first base. V is trimmed back by 5 bases and J by 9 bases, and the junction contains 14 bases that no gene match accounts for. The meaning of the sample's treatment or condition label: in vitro stimulation with specific CMV peptide epitopes to enrich CMV-specific T cells. About this clonotype itself: Its antigen is still unknown. No base quality values were provided; no much bigger clone lies one nucleotide off.

The instrument given in TCRdb is Illumina HiSeq 1500. TCRdb itself trimmed the public reads at Q25 with fastp, ran MiXCR and retained productive beta chains. Rows are combined by CDR3 protein, so each entry shows the most common genes and DNA. Within this sample are about 350,000 distinct CDR3 sequences, with around a third of them counted one time only. 13% of the sample lies in the top ten. The specimen was cultured PBMCs, collected from culture after CMV antigen stimulation. This receptor was taken from a human donor in good health (CMV status not recorded). Some clones in this sample may be carry-over from other donors' samples. The chain joins TRBV28 to TRBJ2-1; TRBD2 aligns with 12 central bases. At the DNA level, the sequence is TGTGCCAGCAGTCGTCGACTAGCGGGAGCCCGGGTGGGTGAGCAGTTCTTC. Protein translation: CASSRRLAGARVGEQFF.